These T cell receptor beta chains were read from a single sample in a study of cytomegalovirus exposure and HLA in healthy donors. Assay: immunoSEQ multiplex PCR; the TCRdb copy retains only in-frame clones and omits some. The data contain 150,000 to 180,000 clones, less than 90% of them seen just once; the ten biggest clones take up 20% to 25%. Input material: PBMCs. The origin of the receptors is a man younger than 35 in good health and CMV-seropositive. Both conserved end residues are part of each CDR3. A D gene is named only where the DNA matches it firmly. Some rows mark clone size as missing; the rest say once, few, many or name a class of expanded clone.

J gene | D gene | V gene | clone size | CDR3 DNA | CDR3 protein
TRBJ1-1 | . | TRBV5-1 | . | TGCGCCAGCAGCTGGAACCCACAGGTGAACACTGAAGCTTTCTTT | CASSWNPQVNTEAFF
TRBJ1-2 | . | TRBV5-4 | . | TGTGCCAGCAGCTTGGACGCCGCGGTTAACTATGGCTACACCTTC | CASSLDAAVNYGYTF
TRBJ2-2 | . | TRBV7-2 | . | TGTGCCAGCAGCTTAGTAGCAGGGTTGGGCACCGGGGAGCTGTTTTTT | CASSLVAGLGTGELFF
TRBJ2-6 | TRBD1 | TRBV7-6 | . | TGTGCCAGCAGCTTTAGGGACAGGTCGAGCTCTGGGGCCAACGTCCTGACTTTC | CASSFRDRSSSGANVLTF
TRBJ2-1 | TRBD1 | TRBV7-9 | once | TGTGCCAGCAGCGGCCGGGACAGCAGGGAGCAGTTCTTC | CASSGRDSREQFF
TRBJ1-2 | . | TRBV6-5 | . | TGTGCCAGCAGTTACCCAACAGGGAGTGGCTACACCTTC | CASSYPTGSGYTF
TRBJ2-1 | TRBD2 | TRBV5-6 | medium-sized | TGTGCCAGCAGCTCGGGACTAGCGGGGACCTACAATGAGCAGTTCTTC | CASSSGLAGTYNEQFF
TRBJ2-5 | . | TRBV11-2 | . | TGTGCCAGCAGCTTAGGTATCAGCCAAGAGACCCAGTACTTC | CASSLGISQETQYF
TRBJ2-3 | TRBD2 | TRBV2 | . | TGTGCCACCGAGAGCGGGAGGGAGACGGATACGCAGTATTTT | CATESGRETDTQYF
TRBJ2-2 | . | TRBV6-6 | . | TGTGCCAGCAGTTACAGCAGGGACACCGGGGAGCTGTTTTTT | CASSYSRDTGELFF
TRBJ2-7 | TRBD1 | TRBV11-2 | . | TGTGCCAGCAGCTTAGATAACCGGGACAGGGCCGGGTACGAGCAGTACTTC | CASSLDNRDRAGYEQYF
TRBJ2-7 | TRBD2 | TRBV14 | once | TGTGCCAGCAGCCCAGCACCTAGCGGGAGATACGAGCAGTACTTC | CASSPAPSGRYEQYF
TRBJ2-7 | TRBD1 | TRBV15 | . | TGTGCCACCAGCAGAGGTAGAGACAGGGGACCTACCCACGAGCAGTACTTC | CATSRGRDRGPTHEQYF
TRBJ2-5 | TRBD2 | TRBV30 | . | TGTGCCTGGAGTGAGGGAGGGGTGGAAGAGACCCAGTACTTC | CAWSEGGVEETQYF
TRBJ2-4 | TRBD1 | TRBV6-5 | . | TGTGCCAGCAACCCGACAGGGGCGGGCAAAAACATTCAGTACTTC | CASNPTGAGKNIQYF
TRBJ1-2 | . | TRBV28 | . | TGTGCCAGCAGTGTCAGGTCCGCGACTAACTATGGCTACACCTTC | CASSVRSATNYGYTF
TRBJ1-5 | TRBD1 | TRBV27 | . | TGTGCCAGCAGTTCCCTTACAGGGGTCTATAGCAATCAGCCCCAGCATTTT | CASSSLTGVYSNQPQHF
TRBJ2-1 | TRBD2 | TRBV19 | . | TGTGCCAGTAGTATACGGGGACTAGCGGGGAGCTACAATGAGCAGTTCTTC | CASSIRGLAGSYNEQFF
TRBJ2-5 | . | TRBV6-5 | . | TGTGCCAGCAGTTACTCTGAGGCCCAAGAGACCCAGTACTTC | CASSYSEAQETQYF
TRBJ1-1 | . | TRBV11-2 | . | TGTGCCAGCAGCTTAGTAGGGAGCAGCACTGAAGCTTTCTTT | CASSLVGSSTEAFF
TRBJ2-2 | . | TRBV30 | . | TGTGCCTGGATTTTCGGGAACACCGGGGAGCTGTTTTTT | CAWIFGNTGELFF
TRBJ2-3 | TRBD2 | TRBV9 | . | TGTGCCAGCAGCGTATCCGCCGGCGGGGGGGCGGCAGATACGCAGTATTTT | CASSVSAGGGAADTQYF
TRBJ2-5 | . | TRBV7-6 | . | TGTGCCAGCAGCTTCACAACCGCTCGACAAGAGACCCAGTACTTC | CASSFTTARQETQYF
TRBJ2-7 | TRBD1 | TRBV5-1 | . | TGCGCCAGCAGCTCGGGGGGACAGGGATACAACGAGCAGTACTTC | CASSSGGQGYNEQYF
TRBJ2-2 | . | TRBV9 | . | TGTGCCAGCAGCGCCCGCGTTAGCGCGGCCGGGGAGCTGTTTTTT | CASSARVSAAGELFF
TRBJ2-3 | TRBD1 | TRBV9 | . | TGTGCCAGCAGCATAACAGGGGCCACCACAGATACGCAGTATTTT | CASSITGATTDTQYF
TRBJ2-2 | . | TRBV2 | . | TGTGCCACCCGTAGGGCTCTAGGGGACACCGGGGAGCTGTTTTTT | CATRRALGDTGELFF
TRBJ2-2 | TRBD1 | TRBV7-9 | . | TGTGCCAGCAGCTCCCGGGACAGGGGGGACACCGGGGAGCTGTTTTTT | CASSSRDRGDTGELFF
TRBJ1-1 | . | TRBV4-3 | few | TGCGCCAGCAGCCAAGTTCTAGGTCAAATGAACACTGAAGCTTTCTTT | CASSQVLGQMNTEAFF
TRBJ1-5 | TRBD1 | TRBV18 | . | TGTGCCAGCTCAACAGGGGGGCTCGATCAGCCCCAGCATTTT | CASSTGGLDQPQHF
TRBJ2-3 | TRBD2 | TRBV25-1 | . | TGTGCCAGCAGTGAAACTAGCGGGGGCGCAGGGGATACGCAGTATTTT | CASSETSGGAGDTQYF
TRBJ1-2 | TRBD1 | TRBV5-1 | . | TGCGCCAGCAGCTTGGGCCCCGGACAGGGCTTTAACTATGGCTACACCTTC | CASSLGPGQGFNYGYTF
TRBJ2-6 | . | TRBV4-3 | . | TGCGCCAGCAGCCAAGAATTCAGCTCTGGGGCCAACGTCCTGACTTTC | CASSQEFSSGANVLTF
TRBJ2-3 | TRBD1 | TRBV7-9 | . | TGTGCCAGCAGCCTGGGACAGAGTCGGGATACGCAGTATTTT | CASSLGQSRDTQYF
TRBJ2-7 | TRBD1 | TRBV6-5 | . | TGTGCCAGCAGTTTAGGGACAGGGGCCTACGAGCAGTACTTC | CASSLGTGAYEQYF
TRBJ1-3 | . | TRBV7-7 | . | TGTGCCAGCAGCTTAGAAGCGAGCTCTGGAAACACCATATATTTT | CASSLEASSGNTIYF
TRBJ1-1 | . | TRBV20-1 | . | TGCAGTGCTCCGGACACTGAAGCTTTCTTT | CSAPDTEAFF
TRBJ1-2 | . | TRBV5-6 | many | TGTGCCAGCAGCTGGAACAAGCGAGATGGCTACACCTTC | CASSWNKRDGYTF
TRBJ2-3 | TRBD1 | TRBV4-3 | . | TGCGCCAGCAGCCAAGAAGGGGGACAGAGCACAGATACGCAGTATTTT | CASSQEGGQSTDTQYF
TRBJ2-2 | . | TRBV5-3 | . | TGTGCCAGAAGCCCCCCCCCAGGGGAGCTGTTTTTT | CARSPPPGELFF
TRBJ1-2 | . | TRBV19 | . | TGTGCCAGTAGGGAACCCCGGGCGGGTATCGATGGCTACACCTTC | CASREPRAGIDGYTF
TRBJ1-1 | . | TRBV18 | few | TGTGCCAGCTCAGTGGCGACAGAGGCTTTCTTT | CASSVATEAFF
TRBJ1-3 | . | TRBV6-6 | . | TGTGCCAGCAGTTACTCAACAGGGAAAGACGGAAACACCATATATTTT | CASSYSTGKDGNTIYF
TRBJ2-2 | . | TRBV7-3 | . | TGTGCCAGCAGCTTAGGTGGACAGAACACCGGGGAGCTGTTTTTT | CASSLGGQNTGELFF
TRBJ2-7 | . | TRBV2 | few | TGTGCCAGTACTACCGGGACACTGGGCGGGTACGAGCAGTACTTC | CASTTGTLGGYEQYF
TRBJ2-5 | . | TRBV19 | . | TGTGCCAGTAGCTACGAGGGCCTTTTAGAGACCCAGTACTTC | CASSYEGLLETQYF
TRBJ1-2 | . | TRBV4-3 | . | TGCGCCAGCAGCCAAGAACTAACCACCCCCAGTGGGAGATATGGCTACACCTTC | CASSQELTTPSGRYGYTF
TRBJ2-2 | TRBD2 | TRBV9 | once | TGTGCCAGCAGCGTAGGCGGGGGCACCGGGGAGCTGTTTTTT | CASSVGGGTGELFF
TRBJ1-1 | . | TRBV27 | once | TGTGCCAGCGGAACCAATTCAGTGAGGGCTGAAGCTTTCTTT | CASGTNSVRAEAFF
TRBJ1-5 | . | TRBV19 | . | TGTGCCAGTAGTAGGGGCAGTTATAGCAATCAGCCCCAGCATTTT | CASSRGSYSNQPQHF
TRBJ2-1 | TRBD1 | TRBV11-1 | . | TGTGCCAGCAGCTTAGGGGTCGGGACAGGCTCCTACAATGAGCAGTTCTTC | CASSLGVGTGSYNEQFF
TRBJ1-4 | TRBD1 | TRBV6-5 | . | TGTGCCAGCAGCTCTGCCGGGACAGTAGGGGAAAAACTGTTTTTT | CASSSAGTVGEKLFF